This entry is about one TCR beta chain. TCRdb re-called the PCR reads with MiXCR, one entry per CDR3 protein. The table includes 13,000 or so distinct CDR3 sequences, around 57% detected once. This sample was taken from a study of tumor-infiltrating lymphocytes in oesophageal squamous cell carcinoma. This CDR3 comprises 16 residues. V was pared by 5 bases and J by 3 bases, with 10 bases of the junction left unmatched. The germline CDR1 and CDR2 sequences are MNHNS and SASEGT. This rearrangement joins TRBV6-1 to TRBJ2-1; 7 bases map to TRBD1. The TCR originated in a female donor with esophageal squamous cell carcinoma. Sequenced: esophageal tumor tissue. The CDR3 loop reads CASSQRTTGNYNEQFF. The CDR3 DNA reads TGTGCCAGCAGTCAACGGACGACAGGGAACTACAATGAGCAGTTCTTC.